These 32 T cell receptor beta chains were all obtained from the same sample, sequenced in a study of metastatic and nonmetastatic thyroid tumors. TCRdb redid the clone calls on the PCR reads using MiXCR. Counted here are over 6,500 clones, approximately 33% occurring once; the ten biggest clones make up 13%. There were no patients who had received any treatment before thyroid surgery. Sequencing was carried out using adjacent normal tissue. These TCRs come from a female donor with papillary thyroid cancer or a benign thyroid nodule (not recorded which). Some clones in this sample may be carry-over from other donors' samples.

DNA of the CDR3: TGCAGTGCTAGAGATTACCCCCTGCGTGCGGGAGGTGATGAGCAGTTCTTC. Translation: CSARDYPLRAGGDEQFF. This chain uses TRBV20-1 with TRBJ2-1, with 8 bases that match TRBD2. V shed 0 bases and J 8 bases; nucleotides not matched to a gene: 15. This CDR3 comprises 17 residues. Looked up from germline, CDR1 is DFQATT and CDR2 is SNEGSKA (reference sequence).

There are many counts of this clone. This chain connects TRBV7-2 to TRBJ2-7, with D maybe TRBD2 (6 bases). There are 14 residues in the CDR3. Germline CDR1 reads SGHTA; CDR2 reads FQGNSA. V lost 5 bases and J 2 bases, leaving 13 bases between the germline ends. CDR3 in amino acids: CASSQLAATYEQYF. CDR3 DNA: TGTGCCAGCAGCCAATTAGCGGCAACCTACGAGCAGTACTTC.

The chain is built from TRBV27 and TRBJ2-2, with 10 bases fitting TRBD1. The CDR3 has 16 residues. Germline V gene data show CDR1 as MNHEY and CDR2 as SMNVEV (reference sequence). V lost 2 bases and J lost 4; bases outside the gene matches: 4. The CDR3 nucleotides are TGTGCCAGCAGTTTAGGACAGGGGGTGGCCACCGGGGAGCTGTTTTTT. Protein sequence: CASSLGQGVATGELFF.

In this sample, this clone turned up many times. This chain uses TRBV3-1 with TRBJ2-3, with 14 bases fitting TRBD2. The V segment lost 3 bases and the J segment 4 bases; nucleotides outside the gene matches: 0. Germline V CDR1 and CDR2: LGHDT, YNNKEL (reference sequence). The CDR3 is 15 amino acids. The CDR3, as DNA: TGTGCCAGCAGCCAGACTAGCGGGGGGGCAGATACGCAGTATTTT. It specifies CASSQTSGGADTQYF.

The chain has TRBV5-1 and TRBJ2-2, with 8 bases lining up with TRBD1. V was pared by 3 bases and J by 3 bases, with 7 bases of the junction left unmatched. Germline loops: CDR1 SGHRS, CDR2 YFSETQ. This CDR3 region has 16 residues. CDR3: CASSYGQGAYTGELFF. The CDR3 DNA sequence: TGCGCCAGCAGCTACGGACAGGGAGCCTACACCGGGGAGCTGTTTTTT.

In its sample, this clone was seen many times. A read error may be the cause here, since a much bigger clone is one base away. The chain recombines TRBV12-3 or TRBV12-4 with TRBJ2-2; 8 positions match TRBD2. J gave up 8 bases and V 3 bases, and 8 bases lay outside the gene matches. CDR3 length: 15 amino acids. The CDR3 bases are TGTGCCAGCAGTTTCCGGCGGGGGGCGGTGGGGGAGCTGTTTTTT. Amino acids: CASSFRRGAVGELFF.

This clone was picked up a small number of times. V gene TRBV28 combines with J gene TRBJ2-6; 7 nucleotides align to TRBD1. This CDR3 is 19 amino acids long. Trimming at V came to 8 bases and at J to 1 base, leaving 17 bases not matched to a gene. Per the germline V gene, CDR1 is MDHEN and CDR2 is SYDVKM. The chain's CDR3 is CASDTLSGQAASGANVLTF. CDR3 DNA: TGTGCCAGCGATACCCTTAGTGGACAGGCGGCTTCTGGGGCCAACGTCCTGACTTTC.

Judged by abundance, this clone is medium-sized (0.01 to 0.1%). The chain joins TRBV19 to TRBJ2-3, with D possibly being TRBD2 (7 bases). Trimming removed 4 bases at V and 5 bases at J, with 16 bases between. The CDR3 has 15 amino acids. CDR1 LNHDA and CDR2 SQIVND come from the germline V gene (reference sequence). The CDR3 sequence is CASSKGGGLLDTQYF. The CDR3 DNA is TGTGCCAGTAGTAAGGGGGGGGGCCTTTTAGATACGCAGTATTTT.

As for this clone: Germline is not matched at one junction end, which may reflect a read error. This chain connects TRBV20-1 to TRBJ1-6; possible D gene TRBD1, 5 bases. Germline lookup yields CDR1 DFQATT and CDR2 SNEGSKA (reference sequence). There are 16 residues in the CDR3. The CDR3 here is CSAPGPSSSYNSHLNF. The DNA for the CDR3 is TGCAGTGCTCCAGGGCCCTCGAGCTCCTATAATTCACACCTCAACTTT.

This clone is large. As DNA, the CDR3 is TGTGCCATCAGTGACGGGAACCTTAATCAGCCCCAGCATTTT. Residues: CAISDGNLNQPQHF. The genes are TRBV10-3 and TRBJ1-5; no clear D gene. CDR1 is ENHRY, CDR2 SYGVKD, per germline. This CDR3 spans 14 amino acids. V gave up 3 bases and J gave up 4 bases, with 10 bases separating them.

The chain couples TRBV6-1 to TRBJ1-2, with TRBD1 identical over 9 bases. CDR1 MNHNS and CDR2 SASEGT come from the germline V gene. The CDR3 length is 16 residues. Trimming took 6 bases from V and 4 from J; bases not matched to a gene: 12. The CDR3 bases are TGTGCCAGCAGCCGCAGACAGGGGGAACTCTCCTATGGCTACACCTTC. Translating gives CASSRRQGELSYGYTF.

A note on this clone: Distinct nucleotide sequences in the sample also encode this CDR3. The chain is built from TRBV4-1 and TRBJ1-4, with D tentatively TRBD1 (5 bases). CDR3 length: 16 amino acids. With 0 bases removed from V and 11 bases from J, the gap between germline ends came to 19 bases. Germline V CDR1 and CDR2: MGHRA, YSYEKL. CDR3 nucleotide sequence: TGCGCCAGCAGCCAAGATGGGGGGAGGGGTGAGGGGAAACTGTTTTTT. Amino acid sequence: CASSQDGGRGEGKLFF.

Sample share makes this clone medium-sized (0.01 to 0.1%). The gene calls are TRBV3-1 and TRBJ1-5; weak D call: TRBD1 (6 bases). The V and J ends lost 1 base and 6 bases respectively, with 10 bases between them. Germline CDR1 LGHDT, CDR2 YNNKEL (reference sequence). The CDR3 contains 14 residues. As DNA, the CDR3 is TGTGCCAGCAGCCAAGGGGGAGGGGGTCAGCCCCAGCATTTT. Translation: CASSQGGGGQPQHF.

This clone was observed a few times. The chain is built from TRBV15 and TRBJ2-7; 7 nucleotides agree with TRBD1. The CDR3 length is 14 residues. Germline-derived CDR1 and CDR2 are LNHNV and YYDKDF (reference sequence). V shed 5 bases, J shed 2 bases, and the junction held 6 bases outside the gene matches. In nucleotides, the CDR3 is TGTGCCACCAGCCCACGGACAGGCCCCTACGAGCAGTACTTC. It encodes CATSPRTGPYEQYF.

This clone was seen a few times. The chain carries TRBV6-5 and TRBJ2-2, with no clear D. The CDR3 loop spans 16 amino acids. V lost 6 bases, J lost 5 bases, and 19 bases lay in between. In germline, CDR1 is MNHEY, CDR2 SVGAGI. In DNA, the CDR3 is TGTGCCAGCAGCTTAGTCGGGCAGGCGAGGACCGGGGAGCTGTTTTTT. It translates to CASSLVGQARTGELFF.

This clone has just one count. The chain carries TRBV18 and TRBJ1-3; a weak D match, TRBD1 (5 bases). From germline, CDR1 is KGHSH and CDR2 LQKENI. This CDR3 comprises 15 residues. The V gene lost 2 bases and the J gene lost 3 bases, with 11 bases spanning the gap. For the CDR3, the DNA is TGTGCCAGCTCACCATGCCAGGGTGGTGGAAACACCATATATTTT. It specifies CASSPCQGGGNTIYF.

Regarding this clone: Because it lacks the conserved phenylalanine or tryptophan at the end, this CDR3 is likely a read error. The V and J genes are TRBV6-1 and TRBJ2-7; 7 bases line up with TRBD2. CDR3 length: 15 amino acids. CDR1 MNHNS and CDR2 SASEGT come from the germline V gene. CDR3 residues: CASTQSARRDYQQYL. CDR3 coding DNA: TGTGCCAGCACTCAATCCGCAAGACGGGACTACCAGCAGTACTTA.

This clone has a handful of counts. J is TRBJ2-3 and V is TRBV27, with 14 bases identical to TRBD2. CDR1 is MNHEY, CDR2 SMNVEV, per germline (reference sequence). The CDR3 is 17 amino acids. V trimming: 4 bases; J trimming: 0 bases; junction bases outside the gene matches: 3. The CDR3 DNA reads TGTGCCAGCAGTTCCCGGACTAGCGGGGGGAGCACAGATACGCAGTATTTT. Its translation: CASSSRTSGGSTDTQYF.

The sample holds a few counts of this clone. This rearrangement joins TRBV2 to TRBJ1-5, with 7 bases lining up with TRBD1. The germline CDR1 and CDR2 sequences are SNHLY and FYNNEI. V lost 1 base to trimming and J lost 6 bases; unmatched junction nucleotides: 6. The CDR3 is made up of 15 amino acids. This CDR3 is CASSEVTGSVQPQHF. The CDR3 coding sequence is TGTGCCAGCAGTGAAGTGACAGGGTCTGTTCAGCCCCAGCATTTT.

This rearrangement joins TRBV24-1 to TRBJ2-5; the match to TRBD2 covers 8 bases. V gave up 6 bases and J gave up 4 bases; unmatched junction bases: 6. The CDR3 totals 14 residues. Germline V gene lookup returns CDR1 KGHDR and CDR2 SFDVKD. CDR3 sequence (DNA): TGTGCCACCAGTTCCAGCGGGGGTGGAGAGACCCAGTACTTC. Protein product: CATSSSGGGETQYF.

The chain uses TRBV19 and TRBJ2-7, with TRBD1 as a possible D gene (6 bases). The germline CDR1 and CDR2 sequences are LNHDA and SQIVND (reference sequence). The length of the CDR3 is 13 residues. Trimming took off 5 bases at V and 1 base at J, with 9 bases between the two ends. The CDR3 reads CASSSGQSYEQYF. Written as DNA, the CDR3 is TGTGCCAGTAGTTCCGGACAGTCCTACGAGCAGTACTTC.

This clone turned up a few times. The CDR3, as DNA: TGTGCCAGCACCCCCCGGGCAGGGGGGGGCATGGGCACCGGGGAGCTGTTTTTT. It codes for CASTPRAGGGMGTGELFF. The V and J genes are TRBV7-3 and TRBJ2-2; D may correspond to TRBD1 or TRBD2 (7 bases each). CDR1 is SGHTA and CDR2 is FQGTGA in the germline V gene. The length of the CDR3 is 18 residues. The V end was cut by 7 bases, the J end by 4 bases, with 25 bases between.

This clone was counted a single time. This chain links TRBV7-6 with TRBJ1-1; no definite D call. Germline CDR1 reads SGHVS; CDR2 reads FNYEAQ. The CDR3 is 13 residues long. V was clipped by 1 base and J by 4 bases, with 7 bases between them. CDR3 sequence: CASSLGETTEAFF. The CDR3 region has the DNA TGTGCCAGCAGCTTAGGCGAGACCACTGAAGCTTTCTTT.

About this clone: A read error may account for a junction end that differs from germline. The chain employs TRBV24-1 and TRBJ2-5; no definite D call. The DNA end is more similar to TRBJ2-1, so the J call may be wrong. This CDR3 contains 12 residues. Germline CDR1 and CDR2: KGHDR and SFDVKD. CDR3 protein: CATSGSCNEQFF. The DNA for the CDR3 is TGTGCCACCTCCGGGTCCTGCAATGAGCAGTTCTTC.

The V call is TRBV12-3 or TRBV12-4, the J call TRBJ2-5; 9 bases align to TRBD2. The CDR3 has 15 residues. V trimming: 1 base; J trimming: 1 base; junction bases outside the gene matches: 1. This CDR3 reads CASSLDSGSQETQYF. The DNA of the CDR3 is TGTGCCAGCAGTTTAGATAGCGGGAGCCAAGAGACCCAGTACTTC.

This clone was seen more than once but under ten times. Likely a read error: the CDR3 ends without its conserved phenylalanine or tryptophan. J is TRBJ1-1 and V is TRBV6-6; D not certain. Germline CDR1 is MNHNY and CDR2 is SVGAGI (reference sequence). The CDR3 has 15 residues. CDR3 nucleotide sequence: TGTGCCAGCATTTACCCTGGATCGCGGGGCACTGAAGCTTTCCTT. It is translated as CASIYPGSRGTEAFL.

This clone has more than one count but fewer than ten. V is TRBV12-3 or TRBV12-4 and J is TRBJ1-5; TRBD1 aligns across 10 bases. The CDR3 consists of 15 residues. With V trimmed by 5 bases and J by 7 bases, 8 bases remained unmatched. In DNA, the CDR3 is TGTGCCAGCAGTCCAGGACAGGGGGGGGTCCAGCCCCAGCATTTT. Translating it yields CASSPGQGGVQPQHF.

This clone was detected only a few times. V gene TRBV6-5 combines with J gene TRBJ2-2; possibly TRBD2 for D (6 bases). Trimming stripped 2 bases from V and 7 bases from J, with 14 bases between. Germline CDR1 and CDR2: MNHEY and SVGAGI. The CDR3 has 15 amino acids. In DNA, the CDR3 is TGTGCCAGCAGTTACCTGGGACTGCTGGGCGGGGAGCTGTTTTTT. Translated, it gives CASSYLGLLGGELFF.

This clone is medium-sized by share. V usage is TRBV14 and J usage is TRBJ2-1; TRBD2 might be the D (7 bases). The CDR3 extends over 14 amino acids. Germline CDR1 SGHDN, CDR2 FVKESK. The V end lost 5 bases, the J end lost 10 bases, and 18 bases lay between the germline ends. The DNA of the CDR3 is TGTGCCAGCAGCAAACGTGGGGGGGCAGGGGAGCAGTTCTTC. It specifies CASSKRGGAGEQFF.

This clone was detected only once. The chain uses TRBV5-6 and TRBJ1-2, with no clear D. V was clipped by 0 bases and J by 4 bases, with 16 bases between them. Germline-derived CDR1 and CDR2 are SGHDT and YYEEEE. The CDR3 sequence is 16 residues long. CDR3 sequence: CASSLVDVWWGYGYTF. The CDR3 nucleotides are TGTGCCAGCAGCTTGGTTGACGTGTGGTGGGGCTATGGCTACACCTTC.

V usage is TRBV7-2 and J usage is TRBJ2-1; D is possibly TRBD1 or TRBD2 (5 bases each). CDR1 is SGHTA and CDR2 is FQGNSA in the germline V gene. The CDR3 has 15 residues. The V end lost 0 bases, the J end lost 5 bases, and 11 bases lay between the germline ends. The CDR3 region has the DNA TGTGCCAGCAGCTTAGCGGGAGACAGCGACAATGAGCAGTTCTTC. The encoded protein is CASSLAGDSDNEQFF.

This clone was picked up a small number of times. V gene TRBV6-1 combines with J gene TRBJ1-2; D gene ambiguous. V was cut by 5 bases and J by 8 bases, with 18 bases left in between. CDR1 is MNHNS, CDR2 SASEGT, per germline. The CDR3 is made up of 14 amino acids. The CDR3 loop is CASSQHGSGRGYTF. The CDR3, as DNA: TGTGCCAGCAGTCAGCACGGGTCGGGCAGGGGCTACACCTTC.